This section outlines one TCR beta chain sequence together with its context. The antigen is not known. As for time point: baseline, week 1 (first vaccination visit). Treatment reported: pre-vaccination baseline after standard-of-care therapy. The donors' diagnosis was new WHO grade 3 or 4 astrocytoma that was IDH1-mutant and ATRX-lost. This sample was taken from a study of a mutant IDH1 vaccine in newly diagnosed glioma. Trimming took off 5 bases at V and 5 bases at J, with 10 bases between the two ends. The germline V gene has CDR1 SGDLS and CDR2 YYNGEE. The CDR3 sequence is 13 residues long. TCRdb's copy holds only in-frame clones and misses some; the assay was immunoSEQ multiplex PCR. The sample yields tens of thousands of clones, 93% seen once. Overall study findings and caveats: There seemed to be no relation between pseudoprogression and changes in top peripheral T cell clonotypes.

The material sequenced was PBMCs, taken from a glioma patient treated with radiotherapy, temozolomide or both. This chain connects TRBV9 to TRBJ2-2; D ambiguous. This clonotype originated in a middle-aged man with glioma. In nucleotides, the CDR3 is TGTGCCAGCAGTGCCGGTGGAACCGGGGAGCTGTTTTTT. It translates to CASSAGGTGELFF.